This T cell receptor beta chain was documented in a study of blood T cell repertoires in COVID-19. Across the whole study: From the United States, Italy and Spain came samples of acute and convalescent COVID-19. T cells, B-cell-depleted T cells, or PBMCs provided the cDNA or gDNA that served as material.

Under the authors' procedure: Amplification with reference gene primers provided the estimates of nucleated cell counts. Assay: immunoSEQ multiplex PCR; the TCRdb copy retains only in-frame clones and omits some. That table furnishes V, J and clone size, whereas the DNA furnished D and trimming. Seen here are about 69,000 clones, about four fifths observed once, and the top ten hold 47%. This clonotype was sampled from a human donor in a cohort sampled during active COVID-19. Source material: peripheral blood.

This CDR3 reads CASSLSEGEQFF. As DNA, the CDR3 is TGTGCCAGCAGTTTATCTGAGGGTGAGCAGTTCTTC. The V gene is TRBV27, the J gene TRBJ2-1; maybe TRBD2 (5 bases). The CDR3 is made up of 12 amino acids. The V and J ends lost 0 bases and 9 bases respectively, with 6 bases between them. Per germline, CDR1 MNHEY and CDR2 SMNVEV (reference sequence).